Sequencing of this T cell receptor (beta chain) was carried out in a study of CXCR3-negative and CXCR3-positive naive CD8 T cells. The study, taken as a whole, reports: Naive cells that were CXCR3-negative or CXCR3-positive used TRBV-TRBJ genes alike, while memory cells diverged.

Identification of naive CD8+ T cells rested on CD45RO-CCR7+CD27+CD95- status. Libraries of TRB cDNA were made by 5' RACE and carried UMIs. For each CDR3 protein, TCRdb gives one entry from its re-call of the 5' RACE reads, without DNA. In all, the sample yields about 82,000 distinct CDR3 sequences. In the case of this clonotype: Its specificity is unknown.

This CDR3 region has 14 residues. CDR1 and CDR2 from the germline V gene are DFQATT and SNEGSKA (reference sequence). Sequencing used naive CXCR3- CD8+ T cells from blood. The subset is: CD45RO-CCR7+CD27+CD95- naive CD8+ T cells lacking CXCR3 (TNR3-). The receptor's source is a human donor in good health. Some clones in this sample may be carry-over from other donors' samples. The rearrangement joins TRBV20-1 to TRBJ2-7; without DNA, the TCRdb call of TRBD1 cannot be checked. CDR3 loop: CSARDLGQGYEQYF.